One sample yielded the 15 T cell receptor beta chains listed below, sequenced in a study of cytomegalovirus exposure and HLA in healthy donors. With 60 Vbeta and 13 Jbeta primers, the PCR was carried out. The assay was immunoSEQ multiplex PCR, and TCRdb's table has in-frame clones only and misses some. Of 60,000 to 100,000 clones in the sample, around 76% are singletons; the top ten hold 1.6%. Sequencing was carried out using PBMCs. The receptors were gathered from a man between 40 and 49 years old in good health and CMV-seronegative.

A few counts support this clone. The rearrangement uses TRBV28 and TRBJ2-3; TRBD2 matches 7 bases. This CDR3 is 16 amino acids long. V was pared by 5 bases and J by 2 bases, with 10 bases of the junction left unmatched. Germline V gene sequence: CDR1 MDHEN, CDR2 SYDVKM. The DNA of the CDR3 is TGTGCCAGCAGTCTTGGCGCTAGCGGTTCCACAGATACGCAGTATTTT. It is translated as CASSLGASGSTDTQYF.

This chain links TRBV6-6 with TRBJ1-6; D is uncertain. Germline V gene lookup returns CDR1 MNHNY and CDR2 SVGAGI (reference sequence). V lost 0 bases and J 9 bases, leaving 15 bases between the germline ends. There are 16 residues in the CDR3. The DNA for the CDR3 is TGTGCCAGCAGTTACTCAGAGAATAAGTCGGGTTCACCCCTCCACTTT. Residues: CASSYSENKSGSPLHF.

The V and J genes are TRBV6-5 and TRBJ2-7; TRBD1 is a possible D gene (5 bases). Trimming removed 4 bases from V and 6 bases from J, with 13 bases in between. The length of the CDR3 is 13 residues. CDR1 and CDR2 from the germline V gene are MNHEY and SVGAGI. CDR3 protein: CASSSGIWSEQYF. The CDR3 nucleotides read TGTGCCAGCAGTTCAGGGATCTGGAGCGAGCAGTACTTC.

This clone was found a few times. This chain joins TRBV28 and TRBJ2-7; TRBD1 matches at 9 bases. Trimming at V came to 5 bases and at J to 7 bases, leaving 12 bases not matched to a gene. In germline, CDR1 is MDHEN, CDR2 SYDVKM. The CDR3 is 15 residues long. Written as DNA, the CDR3 is TGTGCCAGCAGTCCCCGGGGGACAGGGCGATCGGAGCAGTACTTC. As protein: CASSPRGTGRSEQYF.

The chain recombines TRBV28 with TRBJ2-3; a possible D gene is TRBD2 (6 bases). The germline V gene has CDR1 MDHEN and CDR2 SYDVKM. Trimming pared 7 bases from V and 0 bases from J, leaving 14 bases between. The CDR3 consists of 15 residues. DNA for the CDR3: TGTGCCAGCATCGGCGCGGGAACTAGCACAGATACGCAGTATTTT. Translation: CASIGAGTSTDTQYF.

This chain joins TRBV30 and TRBJ2-7, with 8 bases identical to TRBD1. The CDR3 is made up of 15 amino acids. J lost 4 bases, V lost 2 bases, and 10 bases had no gene match. CDR1 GTSNPN and CDR2 SVGIG come from the germline V gene (reference sequence). CDR3 nucleotides: TGTGCCTGGAGTTTGACGGACAGGGTTAAGTACGAGCAGTACTTC. It is translated as CAWSLTDRVKYEQYF.

The chain couples TRBV5-1 to TRBJ1-1; D gene unclear. CDR3 size: 13 residues. Trimming cost V 0 bases and J 1 base, with 4 bases left between them. The germline gives CDR1 SGHRS, CDR2 YFSETQ. The DNA for the CDR3 is TGCGCCAGCAGCTTGGGAGAGAACACTGAAGCTTTCTTT. This translates into CASSLGENTEAFF.

CDR3 DNA: TGTGCTAGTGCCCTGACCGGGGGGAGCTCCTACAATGAGCAGTTCTTC. Translation: CASALTGGSSYNEQFF. The gene calls are TRBV12-5 and TRBJ2-1; 7 bases match TRBD2. The ends lost 7 bases at V and 0 bases at J; junction bases unmatched: 9. The CDR3 spans 16 residues. The V gene's germline CDR1 is LGHNT and CDR2 FRNRAP.

This chain connects TRBV15 to TRBJ2-3, with D unresolved. Germline V CDR1 and CDR2: LNHNV, YYDKDF (reference sequence). This CDR3 is 15 amino acids long. V was shortened by 1 base and J by 2 bases, with 10 bases between the two germline ends. The CDR3 DNA reads as TGTGCCACCAGCAGAGTCGCGGAATTCACAGATACGCAGTATTTT. Amino acid sequence: CATSRVAEFTDTQYF.

The chain is built from TRBV11-1 and TRBJ2-3, with TRBD2 as a possible D gene (5 bases). The ends were cut back, 5 bases at V and 1 base at J, with 7 bases in the middle. Germline CDR1 reads SGHAT; CDR2 reads FQDESV (reference sequence). The CDR3 spans 13 residues. CDR3 protein: CASSNGGTDTQYF. In DNA form, the CDR3 reads TGTGCCAGCAGCAACGGGGGCACAGATACGCAGTATTTT. Supplemented by reference TRBV11-1 and TRBJ2-3, the full variable domain reads EAEVAQSPRYKITEKSQAVAFWCDPISGHATLYWYRQILGQGPELLVQFQDESVVDDSQLPKDRFSAERLKGVDSTLKIQPAELGDSAMYLCASSNGGTDTQYFGPGTRLTVL.

V and J are TRBV28 and TRBJ2-7; 11 positions agree with TRBD2. V shed 9 bases and J 3 bases; nucleotides not matched to a gene: 4. The CDR3 sequence is 13 residues long. Looked up from germline, CDR1 is MDHEN and CDR2 is SYDVKM. In DNA form, the CDR3 reads TGTGCCAGTACTAGCGGGAGTTACTACGAGCAGTACTTC. It is translated as CASTSGSYYEQYF.

This chain uses TRBV7-3 with TRBJ1-1, with a weak D call TRBD1 (6 bases). The ends were cut back, 3 bases at V and 1 base at J, with 12 bases in the middle. The CDR3 length is 15 residues. Germline-derived CDR1 and CDR2 are SGHTA and FQGTGA. CDR3 sequence (DNA): TGTGCCAGCAGCTTCGGTTGGGGACAGAACACTGAAGCTTTCTTT. It codes for CASSFGWGQNTEAFF.

Points on this clone: The sample carries other DNA sequences with the same CDR3. The chain carries TRBV9 and TRBJ2-2, with a weak D call TRBD2 (5 bases). The CDR3 extends over 17 amino acids. V lost 4 bases and J lost 7, with 23 bases in between. Per the germline V gene, CDR1 is SGDLS and CDR2 is YYNGEE. CDR3 amino acids: CASSTLGLAGVGGELFF. As DNA, the CDR3 is TGTGCCAGCAGCACCCTTGGGCTAGCAGGAGTGGGCGGGGAGCTGTTTTTT.

This sequence joins TRBV11-2 and TRBJ2-7, with TRBD2 as a possible D gene (6 bases). This CDR3 is built from 14 residues. Germline V gene data show CDR1 as SGHAT and CDR2 as FQNNGV. V dropped 1 base and J dropped 3 bases, with 10 bases sitting between them. The chain's CDR3 is CASSLGGVIYEQYF. For the CDR3, the DNA is TGTGCCAGCAGCTTAGGGGGGGTTATCTACGAGCAGTACTTC.

The gene calls are TRBV10-3 and TRBJ1-2, with TRBD1 matching over 7 bases. CDR3 size: 14 residues. Germline V CDR1 and CDR2: ENHRY, SYGVKD. Trimming removed 4 bases from V and 2 bases from J; junction bases left unmatched: 4. CDR3 sequence (DNA): TGTGCCATCAGTGGGACAGGAAAGAACTATGGCTACACCTTC. This sequence encodes CAISGTGKNYGYTF.